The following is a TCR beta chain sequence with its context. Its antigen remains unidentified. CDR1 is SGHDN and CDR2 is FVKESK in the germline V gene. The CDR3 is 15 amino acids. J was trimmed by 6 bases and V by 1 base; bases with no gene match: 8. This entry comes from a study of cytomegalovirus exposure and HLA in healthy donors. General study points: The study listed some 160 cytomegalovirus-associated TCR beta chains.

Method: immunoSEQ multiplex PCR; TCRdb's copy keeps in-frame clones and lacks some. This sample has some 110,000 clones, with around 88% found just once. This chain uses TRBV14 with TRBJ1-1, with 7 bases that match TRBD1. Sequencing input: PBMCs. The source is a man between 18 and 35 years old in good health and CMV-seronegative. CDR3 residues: CASSQGQGKAAEAFF. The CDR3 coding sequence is TGTGCCAGCAGCCAAGGACAGGGAAAGGCGGCTGAAGCTTTCTTT.